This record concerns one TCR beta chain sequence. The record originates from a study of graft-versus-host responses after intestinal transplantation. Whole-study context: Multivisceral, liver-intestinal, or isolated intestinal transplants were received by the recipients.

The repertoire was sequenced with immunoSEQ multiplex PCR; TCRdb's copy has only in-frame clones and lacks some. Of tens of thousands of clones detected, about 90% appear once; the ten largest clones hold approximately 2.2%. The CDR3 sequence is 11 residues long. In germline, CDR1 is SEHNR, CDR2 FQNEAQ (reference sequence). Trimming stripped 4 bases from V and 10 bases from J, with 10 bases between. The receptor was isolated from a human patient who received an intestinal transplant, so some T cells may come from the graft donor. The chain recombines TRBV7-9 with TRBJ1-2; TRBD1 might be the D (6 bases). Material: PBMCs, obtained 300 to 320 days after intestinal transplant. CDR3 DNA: TGTGCCAGCAGCTCGAGGGGGGACTACACCTTC. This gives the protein CASSSRGDYTF.